Following are 26 T cell receptor beta chains from one sample sequenced in a study of T cells in Graves' hyperthyroidism and ophthalmopathy. Amplification of TCR beta CDR3 regions used RNA as the template. Researchers ran a first-round RT-PCR on the TCR CDR3 using the HTBI primer set. TCRdb re-derived calls from the multiplex PCR reads in MiXCR, one entry per CDR3 protein. The table records around 300,000 distinct CDR3 sequences, about 15% of them present only once. The source material was blood. All receptors derive from a woman aged 30 to 39 with Graves' hyperthyroidism.

Only a few counts were recorded for this clonotype. The V and J genes are TRBV7-8 and TRBJ2-5; no clear D. CDR3 size: 12 residues. Trimming pared 5 bases from V and 3 bases from J, leaving 7 bases between. Germline lookup yields CDR1 SGHVS and CDR2 FQNEAQ. As DNA, the CDR3 is TGTGCCAGCAGCCGCAATAAAGAGACCCAGTACTTC. Translation gives CASSRNKETQYF.

In this sample, this clonotype turned up a few times. The chain carries TRBV27 and TRBJ1-2; D ambiguous. There are 15 residues in the CDR3. V lost 5 bases and J 2 bases, leaving 15 bases between the germline ends. Germline V CDR1 and CDR2: MNHEY, SMNVEV (reference sequence). The CDR3 bases are TGTGCCAGCAGTCCGAAGCCTGACGGAAACTATGGCTACACCTTC. Its translation is CASSPKPDGNYGYTF.

The chain combines TRBV4-1 with TRBJ2-5; D remains ambiguous. There are 14 residues in the CDR3. V lost 0 bases and J lost 4, with 9 bases in between. CDR1 MGHRA and CDR2 YSYEKL come from the germline V gene. CDR3 sequence reads: CASSQDGVRETQYF. CDR3 nucleotide sequence: TGCGCCAGCAGCCAAGATGGCGTCAGAGAGACCCAGTACTTC.

The genes are TRBV20-1 and TRBJ1-6; D may be TRBD1 (5 bases). Germline-derived CDR1 and CDR2 are DFQATT and SNEGSKA (reference sequence). This CDR3 has 15 residues. V was pared by 0 bases and J by 8 bases, with 14 bases between. The chain's CDR3 is CSARDAVGRDSPLHF. CDR3 bases: TGCAGTGCTAGAGATGCGGTGGGGCGTGATTCACCCCTCCACTTT.

This clonotype appeared many times. The chain uses TRBV28 and TRBJ2-7, with TRBD2 matching 10 bases. The germline CDR1 and CDR2 sequences are MDHEN and SYDVKM. CDR3 length: 18 amino acids. J gave up 3 bases and V 6 bases, and 17 bases lay outside the gene matches. CDR3 protein: CASRRRTSGYPLNYEQYF. The CDR3 DNA is TGTGCCAGCAGACGGCGGACTAGCGGATATCCCTTAAACTACGAGCAGTACTTC.

This clonotype has at least ten counts. The chain is built from TRBV28 and TRBJ2-1; 8 bases match TRBD2. CDR1 is MDHEN and CDR2 is SYDVKM in the germline V gene. After removal of 5 bases from V and 5 bases from J, the junction contained 11 bases not matched to a gene. There are 16 residues in the CDR3. This CDR3 reads CASSPPREGLDNEQFF. CDR3 coding DNA: TGTGCCAGCAGTCCGCCCCGGGAGGGCCTCGACAATGAGCAGTTCTTC.

This clonotype was seen ten or more times. V gene TRBV6-2 or TRBV6-3 combines with J gene TRBJ2-1, with 8 bases that match TRBD2. Germline CDR1 reads MNHEY; CDR2 reads SVGEGT. V lost 5 bases, J lost 8 bases, and 11 bases stayed unmatched. The CDR3 runs to 15 residues. CDR3 DNA sequence: TGTGCCAGCAGTCAAGCGGGAGTTAGGCTGCATGAGCAGTTCTTC. The encoded protein is CASSQAGVRLHEQFF.

About this clonotype: A much larger clone lies one base from this, so it may be a read error. The genes are TRBV6-1 and TRBJ1-1, with a possible D match to TRBD1 (6 bases). The V and J ends lost 7 bases and 3 bases respectively, with 12 bases between them. The CDR3 is 13 residues long. Looked up from germline, CDR1 is MNHNS and CDR2 is SASEGT. CDR3 sequence reads: CASKQRTDTEAFF. CDR3 DNA sequence: TGTGCCAGCAAGCAAAGGACAGACACTGAAGCTTTCTTT.

The chain joins TRBV9 to TRBJ2-7; 14 bases match TRBD2. V lost 4 bases and J lost 4; bases outside the gene matches: 7. The CDR3 totals 16 residues. Germline values: CDR1 SGDLS, CDR2 YYNGEE. The CDR3 sequence is CASSPSGTSGSYEQYF. The CDR3 DNA sequence: TGTGCCAGCAGCCCCTCGGGGACTAGCGGGAGTTACGAGCAGTACTTC.

This clonotype occurred many times. The chain employs TRBV2 and TRBJ2-7; possible D gene TRBD2, 6 bases. The CDR3 covers 12 residues. Trimming left V 6 bases short and J 7 bases short, with 13 bases between. Germline V lookup: CDR1 SNHLY, CDR2 FYNNEI. The CDR3 coding sequence is TGTGCCAGCAGCGAACTAGCCTCTGAGCAGTACTTC. This translates into CASSELASEQYF.

Ten or more counts support this clonotype. The rearrangement uses TRBV12-3 or TRBV12-4 and TRBJ2-1; TRBD1 might be the D (5 bases). There are 14 residues in the CDR3. V was shortened by 5 bases and J by 6 bases, with 14 bases between the two germline ends. DNA of the CDR3: TGTGCCAGCAGTCTAAGGACACATCCCAATGAGCAGTTCTTC. This codes for CASSLRTHPNEQFF.

This clonotype was counted ten times or more. This sequence joins TRBV11-1 and TRBJ1-2; TRBD1 agrees at 8 bases. Germline CDR1 is SGHAT and CDR2 is FQDESV (reference sequence). The CDR3 loop spans 14 amino acids. Trimming took 5 bases from V and 5 from J; bases not matched to a gene: 7. In DNA, the CDR3 is TGTGCCAGCAGCCCTCAGGGGGCTCCTTATGGCTACACCTTC. Protein product: CASSPQGAPYGYTF.

This clonotype has a handful of counts. This chain joins TRBV29-1 and TRBJ2-7, with a possible D match to TRBD1 (5 bases). Trimming shortened V by 5 bases and J by 9 bases, and 20 bases separated the two germline ends. Germline assignment: CDR1 SQVTM and CDR2 ANQGSEA. This CDR3 has 13 amino acids. The DNA of the CDR3 is TGCAGCGTTAATTGGCAGGGCACGCGAGGGCAGTACTTC. Its protein product is CSVNWQGTRGQYF.

This chain joins TRBV5-1 and TRBJ2-5, with D possibly being TRBD1 (5 bases). The ends were cut back, 0 bases at V and 3 bases at J, with 12 bases in the middle. This CDR3 is built from 15 residues. Germline V gene lookup returns CDR1 SGHRS and CDR2 YFSETQ. CDR3 protein: CASSLGGTTEETQYF. In DNA form, the CDR3 reads TGCGCCAGCAGCTTGGGGGGTACGACAGAAGAGACCCAGTACTTC.

The CDR3 sequence: CATGQGLAGELFF. Written as DNA, the CDR3 is TGTGCCACCGGACAGGGCTTAGCCGGGGAGCTGTTTTTT. The chain recombines TRBV6-5 with TRBJ2-2; 8 nucleotides agree with TRBD1. With 10 bases clipped from V and 6 bases from J, the junction kept 7 bases outside the gene matches. Germline CDR1 reads MNHEY; CDR2 reads SVGAGI. The CDR3 loop spans 13 amino acids.

The CDR3 loop reads CSVASSGRTEQYF. The CDR3 DNA reads as TGCAGCGTTGCCTCCTCCGGGAGAACCGAGCAGTACTTC. V usage is TRBV29-1 and J usage is TRBJ2-7; tentative D call: TRBD2 (6 bases). CDR1 is SQVTM, CDR2 ANQGSEA, per germline. Trimming stripped 4 bases from V and 6 bases from J, with 16 bases between. This CDR3 contains 13 residues.

This clonotype came up many times. The chain joins TRBV2 to TRBJ2-5; maybe TRBD2 (6 bases). Deletions cut 6 bases from V and 7 bases from J, with 15 bases between. The CDR3 totals 13 residues. The germline CDR1 and CDR2 sequences are SNHLY and FYNNEI. The CDR3 here is CASRGTGLGTQYF. CDR3 sequence (DNA): TGTGCCAGCAGGGGGACTGGATTGGGGACCCAGTACTTC.

This clonotype was observed a few times. The V and J genes are TRBV7-2 and TRBJ2-3; 14 positions match TRBD2. This CDR3 is 21 amino acids long. CDR1 is SGHTA and CDR2 is FQGNSA in the germline V gene. Trimming cost V 2 bases and J 1 base; bases outside gene matches: 14. The CDR3 here is CASSLYSRTSGRQKGTDTQYF. The CDR3 region has the DNA TGTGCCAGCAGCTTATATTCCCGGACTAGCGGGAGGCAGAAAGGCACAGATACGCAGTATTTT.

This clonotype has only a few counts. The V call is TRBV10-3, the J call TRBJ2-6, with D perhaps matching TRBD2 (5 bases). V lost 3 bases, J lost 1 base, and 7 bases lay in between. Germline lookup yields CDR1 ENHRY and CDR2 SYGVKD. This CDR3 contains 15 residues. The DNA for the CDR3 is TGTGCCATCAGTGACCCGGGGTCTGGGGCCAACGTCCTGACTTTC. Translated, it gives CAISDPGSGANVLTF.

This chain connects TRBV29-1 to TRBJ2-1, with D perhaps matching TRBD2 (5 bases). The length of the CDR3 is 17 residues. Between the trimmed V and J ends, which lost 0 bases and 1 base, there was a span of 16 bases. Germline V gene sequence: CDR1 SQVTM, CDR2 ANQGSEA. This CDR3 is CSVEERVGVRSYNEQFF. CDR3 bases: TGCAGCGTTGAAGAGAGAGTGGGAGTTAGGTCCTACAATGAGCAGTTCTTC.

This clonotype was seen many times. V is TRBV18 and J is TRBJ2-7; possible D gene TRBD1, 5 bases. CDR3 size: 13 residues. CDR1 is KGHSH, CDR2 LQKENI, per germline. Deletions cut 2 bases from V and 6 bases from J, with 11 bases between. The CDR3 sequence: CASSPKSGSEQYF. The CDR3 nucleotides read TGTGCCAGCTCACCAAAGTCAGGGTCCGAGCAGTACTTC. Full variable domain (missing parts from reference TRBV18 and TRBJ2-7): NAGVMQNPRHLVRRRGQEARLRCSPMKGHSHVYWYRQLPEEGLKFMVYLQKENIIDESGMPKERFSAEFPKEGPSILRIQQVVRGDSAAYFCASSPKSGSEQYFGPGTRLTVT.

This clonotype was picked up a small number of times. V gene TRBV28 combines with J gene TRBJ2-3; 9 bases map to TRBD1. The CDR3 is 15 residues long. Germline loops: CDR1 MDHEN, CDR2 SYDVKM. Trimming cost V 5 bases and J 1 base; bases outside gene matches: 4. The CDR3 nucleotides are TGTGCCAGCAGTAAGCGACAGGGGGGCACAGATACGCAGTATTTT. It encodes CASSKRQGGTDTQYF.

This clonotype was found once. Here the CDR3 DNA reads TGTGCCAGTAGTAGACAGGGTTTCTACACCTTC. Its translation: CASSRQGFYTF. The chain links TRBV19 to TRBJ1-2; 7 bases line up with TRBD1. The trim removed 4 bases at V and 10 bases at J, leaving 3 bases unmatched. The CDR3 is made up of 11 amino acids. Germline V gene sequence: CDR1 LNHDA, CDR2 SQIVND (reference sequence). Full variable domain (missing parts from reference TRBV19 and TRBJ1-2): DGGITQSPKYLFRKEGQNVTLSCEQNLNHDAMYWYRQDPGQGLRLIYYSQIVNDFQKGDIAEGYSVSREKKESFPLTVTSAQKNPTAFYLCASSRQGFYTFGSGTRLTVV.

This clonotype was recorded at least ten times. V gene TRBV29-1 combines with J gene TRBJ2-6; no definite D call. CDR1 is SQVTM, CDR2 ANQGSEA, per germline. This CDR3 comprises 14 residues. Deletions cut 3 bases from V and 2 bases from J, with 8 bases between. CDR3 DNA: TGCAGCGTTGATGGCAATCCTGGGGCCAACGTCCTGACTTTC. This gives the protein CSVDGNPGANVLTF.

The chain links TRBV29-1 to TRBJ2-5; D is possibly TRBD1 (5 bases). The CDR3 is 12 amino acids. Germline V gene data show CDR1 as SQVTM and CDR2 as ANQGSEA. Trimming removed 6 bases from V and 0 bases from J, with 8 bases in between. The CDR3 coding sequence is TGCAGCGTCTCACAGGACCAAGAGACCCAGTACTTC. Protein product: CSVSQDQETQYF.

The sample holds many counts of this clonotype. The chain carries TRBV12-3 or TRBV12-4 and TRBJ1-1; D is perhaps TRBD1 (5 bases). V was trimmed by 1 base and J by 10 bases, leaving 16 bases between them. This CDR3 is 14 amino acids long. The CDR3 here is CASSLGSSGAAAFF. CDR3 DNA sequence: TGTGCCAGCAGTTTAGGGTCGAGTGGGGCAGCAGCTTTCTTT.